This TCR beta chain was documented in a study of vaccination effects on CD4 cells after COVID-19. The study, taken as a whole, reports: Both infection-induced and vaccine-induced clones contracted markedly at late post-vaccination timepoints.

V lost 1 base and J 0 bases, leaving 7 bases between the germline ends. The CDR3 has 15 residues. Germline-derived CDR1 and CDR2 are LGHDT and YNNKEL (reference sequence). ViraFEST expansion of antigen-specific CD4+ T cells with viral peptide pools preceded sequencing. Cultured cells yielded isolated CD4+ T cells after nine to ten days. Participants completed two doses of the BNT162b2 or mRNA-1273 vaccine. After about 2 million PBMC were placed in each well, they were cultured with approximately 9.1 IU/ml IL-2 and approximately 9.7 ug/ml peptides. With respect to this clone: Its matching antigen is unknown.

Data came from immunoSEQ multiplex PCR; TCRdb stores just in-frame clones and leaves some out. The table includes 84,000 or so clones, roughly 80% detected once. The receptor's source is a human donor who received a COVID-19 vaccine. The rearrangement uses TRBV3-1 (or the pseudogene TRBV3-2) and TRBJ1-5; D not resolved. The sequences come from CD4+ T cells from PBMCs cultured with HCoV-OC43 spike peptides, collected after COVID-19 vaccination. Subset: HCoV-OC43 spike overlapping peptide pool stimulation. The CDR3 spells CASSQGSISNQPQHF. The CDR3 nucleotides read TGTGCCAGCAGCCAAGGCAGTATTAGCAATCAGCCCCAGCATTTT.